A single sample gave rise to the 9 T cell receptor beta chains below, sequenced in a study of a mutant IDH1 vaccine in newly diagnosed glioma. Their target antigens are unknown. Profiling relied on immunoSEQ multiplex PCR, and the TCRdb table lists in-frame clones only, not all of them. The sample contains about 40,000 clones, 80% of which appear only once. The time point here: week 11, during vaccination. The study gave 300 ug of mutant IDH1 20-mer peptide per vaccine dose, with topical imiquimod. This specimen consisted of peripheral blood mononuclear cells (PBMCs), obtained from a glioma patient whose treatment included an IDH1 peptide vaccine. The receptors shown here come from a woman aged 25 to 39 with glioma. Some clones in this sample may be carry-over from other donors' samples.

The genes are TRBV7-6 and TRBJ2-7; 8 positions agree with TRBD2. CDR3 length: 14 amino acids. Looked up from germline, CDR1 is SGHVS and CDR2 is FNYEAQ. The trim removed 4 bases at V and 5 bases at J, leaving 7 bases unmatched. CDR3 region: CASSSRGGVNEQYF. Here the CDR3 DNA reads TGTGCCAGCAGCTCCCGGGGGGGTGTCAACGAGCAGTACTTC. The entire variable domain, with the rest obtained from reference TRBV7-6 and TRBJ2-7, is as follows: GAGVSQSPRYKVTKRGQDVALRCDPISGHVSLYWYRQALGQGPEFLTYFNYEAQQDKSGLPNDRFSAERPEGSISTLTIQRTEQRDSAMYRCASSSRGGVNEQYFGPGTRLTVT.

The chain has TRBV30 and TRBJ1-5; D may be TRBD1 (5 bases). CDR3 length: 16 amino acids. V was shortened by 0 bases and J by 4 bases, with 16 bases between the two germline ends. Germline values: CDR1 GTSNPN, CDR2 SVGIG (reference sequence). CDR3 protein: CAWSVTDAGPNQPQHF. CDR3 DNA sequence: TGTGCCTGGAGTGTCACAGATGCAGGGCCAAATCAGCCCCAGCATTTT.

In its sample, this clone was seen once. The rearrangement links TRBV27 to TRBJ1-3; 10 bases agree with TRBD1. CDR3 size: 16 residues. CDR1 is MNHEY and CDR2 is SMNVEV in the germline V gene (reference sequence). With V trimmed by 5 bases and J by 4 bases, 8 bases remained unmatched. CDR3 coding DNA: TGTGCCAGCAGTCCAGCCCGGACAGGGGGGGGAAACACCATATATTTT. Protein product: CASSPARTGGGNTIYF.

The chain links TRBV6-1 to TRBJ1-2, with a tentative D call TRBD1 (6 bases). Germline V gene sequence: CDR1 MNHNS, CDR2 SASEGT. Trimming left V 7 bases short and J 6 bases short, with 12 bases between. CDR3 length: 12 residues. CDR3 protein: CASNRQANGYTF. The CDR3, as DNA: TGTGCCAGCAACCGACAGGCGAATGGCTACACCTTC.

Only one count was recorded for this clone. The chain uses TRBV28 and TRBJ1-2, with D possibly being TRBD1 (5 bases). The germline CDR1 and CDR2 sequences are MDHEN and SYDVKM. With 5 bases removed from V and 8 bases from J, the gap between germline ends came to 15 bases. The CDR3 contains 13 residues. CDR3 region: CASSPPERGGYTF. As DNA, the CDR3 is TGTGCCAGCAGTCCCCCCGAGAGGGGCGGCTACACCTTC.

This clone has a single count. The chain has TRBV10-3 and TRBJ2-3; 7 nucleotides agree with TRBD2. The CDR3 is made up of 14 amino acids. Germline CDR1 reads ENHRY; CDR2 reads SYGVKD. Trimming cost V 3 bases and J 1 base; bases outside gene matches: 1. CDR3 protein: CAISDTSGTDTQYF. In DNA form, the CDR3 reads TGTGCCATCAGTGACACTAGCGGCACAGATACGCAGTATTTT.

V and J are TRBV30 and TRBJ2-3, with a weak D call TRBD1 (6 bases). The germline CDR1 and CDR2 sequences are GTSNPN and SVGIG (reference sequence). V was trimmed by 0 bases and J by 8 bases, leaving 15 bases between them. The CDR3 covers 14 residues. CDR3 coding DNA: TGTGCCTGGAGTGTACTTGCCCGACAGGCTACGCAGTATTTT. Translation gives CAWSVLARQATQYF.

The chain employs TRBV15 and TRBJ1-5, with D maybe TRBD1 (5 bases). This CDR3 comprises 13 residues. Germline CDR1 reads LNHNV; CDR2 reads YYDKDF (reference sequence). V was cut by 5 bases and J by 9 bases, with 14 bases left in between. This CDR3 reads CATSYEYGGPQHF. In DNA form, the CDR3 reads TGTGCCACCAGCTACGAGTACGGGGGGCCCCAGCATTTT.

The chain carries TRBV7-9 and TRBJ1-2, with TRBD1 as a possible D gene (6 bases). Trimming took 1 base from V and 6 from J, leaving 9 bases between them. The CDR3 contains 13 residues. From germline, CDR1 is SEHNR and CDR2 FQNEAQ (reference sequence). The CDR3 loop reads CASSLGGQNGYTF. CDR3 DNA: TGTGCCAGCAGCTTAGGGGGGCAGAATGGCTACACCTTC.